The next 32 T cell receptor beta chains were all read from a single sample in a study of metastatic and nonmetastatic thyroid tumors. TCRdb reassembled clones from the PCR reads with MiXCR. This sample has about 11,000 clones, with about 38% found just once. All patients reached thyroid surgery having received no treatment beforehand. The sample was tumor tissue. The receptors originated from a female donor with papillary thyroid cancer or a benign thyroid nodule (not recorded which). Some clones in this sample may be carry-over from other donors' samples.

This sequence joins TRBV27 and TRBJ2-2; the D is unclear. The CDR3 runs 12 residues. CDR1 MNHEY and CDR2 SMNVEV come from the germline V gene (reference sequence). Trimming left V 6 bases short and J 1 base short, with 3 bases between. CDR3 DNA sequence: TGTGCCAGCAGCAGGAACACCGGGGAGCTGTTTTTT. Protein product: CASSRNTGELFF.

This clone was seen more than once but under ten times. The V and J genes are TRBV12-3 or TRBV12-4 and TRBJ1-4; possible D gene TRBD1, 5 bases. This CDR3 contains 17 residues. Trimming stripped 7 bases from V and 0 bases from J, with 18 bases between. This chain's CDR3 is CASTNLGAGATNEKLFF. As DNA, the CDR3 is TGTGCCAGCACCAATTTAGGGGCTGGTGCAACTAATGAAAAACTGTTTTTT.

V gene TRBV11-1 combines with J gene TRBJ2-2, with TRBD1 identical over 9 bases. Germline V CDR1 and CDR2: SGHAT, FQDESV (reference sequence). V shed 5 bases, J shed 4 bases, and the junction held 5 bases outside the gene matches. The CDR3 runs 15 residues. For the CDR3, the DNA is TGTGCCAGCAGCCCCTCGGACAGGGGCACCGGGGAGCTGTTTTTT. As protein: CASSPSDRGTGELFF.

The genes are TRBV7-6 and TRBJ1-6; D not certain. CDR1 and CDR2 from the germline V gene are SGHVS and FNYEAQ. CDR3 size: 14 residues. V was trimmed by 4 bases and J by 10 bases, leaving 14 bases between them. Here the CDR3 reads CASSSREGMSPLHF. CDR3 DNA sequence: TGTGCCAGCAGCTCACGGGAGGGTATGTCACCCCTCCACTTT.

This clone has a handful of counts. This sequence joins TRBV28 and TRBJ2-7, with TRBD1 identical over 9 bases. This CDR3 has 15 residues. The junction had 10 bases not matched to a gene; V was cut back by 6 bases and J by 4 bases. Germline V gene data show CDR1 as MDHEN and CDR2 as SYDVKM. CDR3 amino acids: CASRHPGTGYYEQYF. In DNA form, the CDR3 reads TGTGCCAGCAGACACCCGGGGACAGGGTATTACGAGCAGTACTTC.

The sample holds one count of this clone. The chain joins TRBV4-2 to TRBJ1-2; D not certain. Per the germline V gene, CDR1 is LGHNA and CDR2 is YNFKEQ. The CDR3 is made up of 15 amino acids. V gave up 0 bases and J gave up 4 bases, with 12 bases separating them. CDR3 nucleotides: TGTGCCAGCAGCCAAGATACAGACACCCCCTATGGCTACACCTTC. Protein sequence: CASSQDTDTPYGYTF.

This chain links TRBV9 with TRBJ2-7; 8 bases line up with TRBD1. This CDR3 comprises 14 residues. The ends lost 4 bases at V and 7 bases at J; junction bases unmatched: 10. Germline lookup yields CDR1 SGDLS and CDR2 YYNGEE. The CDR3 sequence: CASSYGTGSREQYF. In nucleotides, the CDR3 is TGTGCCAGCAGCTACGGGACAGGTTCTAGGGAGCAGTACTTC.

The chain has TRBV20-1 and TRBJ2-1, with TRBD2 identical over 14 bases. The CDR3 is made up of 14 amino acids. The germline CDR1 and CDR2 sequences are DFQATT and SNEGSKA (reference sequence). Losses at the gene ends were 4 bases for V and 9 bases for J; bases not matched to a gene: 5. CDR3 protein: CSATGLAGAGEQFF. CDR3 DNA sequence: TGCAGTGCTACGGGACTAGCGGGAGCAGGTGAGCAGTTCTTC.

The CDR3 loop reads CASRAGRYYEQYF. The CDR3 bases are TGTGCCAGCAGGGCGGGCAGGTACTACGAGCAGTACTTC. This chain joins TRBV6-2 or TRBV6-3 and TRBJ2-7, with a tentative D call TRBD2 (5 bases). The CDR3 contains 13 residues. CDR1 is MNHEY and CDR2 is SVGEGT in the germline V gene. Trimming left V 6 bases short and J 3 bases short, with 12 bases between.

The table lists this clone with a few counts. The CDR3 bases are TGTGCCAGCAGTTACGAGGACAGGGCATCGTATTTT. This translates into CASSYEDRASYF. J is TRBJ2-3 and V is TRBV6-5; 8 positions agree with TRBD1. The germline gives CDR1 MNHEY, CDR2 SVGAGI. V lost 2 bases, J lost 14 bases, and 6 bases stayed unmatched. The CDR3 is made up of 12 amino acids.

This clone was found many times. A much larger clone lies a single base off, so this may be a read error. The chain carries TRBV7-9 and TRBJ2-7, with D unresolved. CDR1 is SEHNR, CDR2 FQNEAQ, per germline (reference sequence). The CDR3 runs to 12 residues. CDR3: CASSLGAYEQCF. The CDR3 DNA sequence: TGTGCCAGCAGCTTAGGGGCCTACGAGCAGTGCTTC.

The rearrangement uses TRBV7-8 and TRBJ2-2; perhaps D is TRBD1 or TRBD2 (5 bases each). The CDR3 contains 14 residues. The V end lost 5 bases, the J end lost 6 bases, and 13 bases lay between the germline ends. The V gene's germline CDR1 is SGHVS and CDR2 FQNEAQ. Here the CDR3 DNA reads TGTGCCAGCAGCCCAGTGAGGGGCGCCGGGGAGCTGTTTTTT. Protein: CASSPVRGAGELFF.

The J gene is TRBJ2-2, the V gene TRBV7-3; weak D call: TRBD2 (5 bases). This CDR3 comprises 15 residues. Germline-derived CDR1 and CDR2 are SGHTA and FQGTGA. Trimming pared 1 base from V and 6 bases from J, leaving 12 bases between. The CDR3 is CASSLIGNVAGELFF. The CDR3 coding sequence is TGTGCCAGCAGCTTAATCGGGAACGTCGCCGGGGAGCTGTTTTTT.

The genes are TRBV7-9 and TRBJ2-7; TRBD1 matches 7 bases. This CDR3 contains 14 residues. V was pared by 3 bases and J by 3 bases, with 5 bases of the junction left unmatched. Germline CDR1 SEHNR, CDR2 FQNEAQ (reference sequence). The CDR3 sequence: CASSLRQGIYEQYF. The CDR3 DNA is TGTGCCAGCAGCTTGAGACAGGGAATCTACGAGCAGTACTTC.

The chain carries TRBV11-2 and TRBJ2-7, with no clear D. The V gene lost 5 bases and the J gene lost 0 bases, with 8 bases spanning the gap. Germline CDR1 is SGHAT and CDR2 is FQNNGV. The CDR3 is made up of 13 amino acids. This chain's CDR3 is CASSVSASYEQYF. The CDR3, as DNA: TGTGCCAGCAGCGTCTCGGCCTCCTACGAGCAGTACTTC.

The V and J genes are TRBV3-1 and TRBJ2-3; the D is unclear. The germline CDR1 and CDR2 sequences are LGHDT and YNNKEL (reference sequence). V gave up 2 bases and J gave up 6 bases, with 3 bases separating them. This CDR3 is 11 amino acids long. CDR3 DNA sequence: TGTGCCAGCAGCCAACGGGATACGCAGTATTTT. Translated: CASSQRDTQYF.

This chain uses TRBV12-3 or TRBV12-4 with TRBJ2-2; weak D call: TRBD1 (5 bases). The CDR3 extends over 15 amino acids. With 5 bases removed from V and 0 bases from J, the gap between germline ends came to 10 bases. CDR3 sequence: CASSPSGTNTGELFF. The CDR3 nucleotides read TGTGCCAGCAGTCCTTCAGGGACGAACACCGGGGAGCTGTTTTTT.

With respect to this clone: This may be a read error, as it is one base from a much larger clone. The chain joins TRBV7-2 to TRBJ2-3, with a tentative D call TRBD1 (6 bases). Germline lookup yields CDR1 SGHTA and CDR2 FQGNSA. Trimming took 4 bases from V and 6 from J, leaving 14 bases between them. The CDR3 is 14 amino acids. In DNA, the CDR3 is TGTGCCAGCAGCTCAACAGGGATGGGGGATACGCAGTATTTT. This codes for CASSSTGMGDTQYF.

In DNA, the CDR3 is TGTGCCAGCAGCTTAGTTGCTAGCGGGAGCGGTACGCAGTATTTT. Protein sequence: CASSLVASGSGTQYF. This chain uses TRBV11-2 with TRBJ2-3; TRBD2 matches at 10 bases. With 1 base clipped from V and 8 bases from J, the junction kept 6 bases outside the gene matches. Germline V lookup: CDR1 SGHAT, CDR2 FQNNGV. The CDR3 consists of 15 residues.

The V gene is TRBV5-1, the J gene TRBJ1-1, with a possible D match to TRBD1 (5 bases). The ends were cut back, 3 bases at V and 6 bases at J, with 12 bases in the middle. Germline CDR1 is SGHRS and CDR2 is YFSETQ. The CDR3 is 13 amino acids. CDR3 bases: TGCGCCAGCAGCTCCGGCGGGGGGGCTGAAGCTTTCTTT. Translation gives CASSSGGGAEAFF.

This clone was seen repeatedly, ten times or more. J is TRBJ1-1 and V is TRBV29-1; D is unresolved. This CDR3 has 11 amino acids. Between the trimmed V and J ends, which lost 2 bases and 4 bases, there was a span of 5 bases. Germline V lookup: CDR1 SQVTM, CDR2 ANQGSEA. The CDR3 nucleotides read TGCAGCGTTGAACAGGTCACTGAAGCTTTCTTT. Its protein product is CSVEQVTEAFF.

The V gene is TRBV19, the J gene TRBJ1-2; D might be TRBD1 (5 bases). The V gene lost 3 bases and the J gene lost 5 bases, with 13 bases spanning the gap. Per the germline V gene, CDR1 is LNHDA and CDR2 is SQIVND (reference sequence). This CDR3 is 14 amino acids long. The CDR3 DNA reads TGTGCCAGTAGTATGGAGAGGGGCGGATATGGCTACACCTTC. Protein product: CASSMERGGYGYTF.

The chain has TRBV11-2 and TRBJ1-2; possibly TRBD1 for D (5 bases). Germline-derived CDR1 and CDR2 are SGHAT and FQNNGV. CDR3 length: 13 amino acids. V lost 5 bases and J 8 bases, leaving 15 bases between the germline ends. The CDR3 region is CASSRIGGPGYTF. The CDR3 nucleotides are TGTGCCAGCAGCCGGATTGGGGGTCCGGGCTACACCTTC.

This clone has more than one count but fewer than ten. This chain links TRBV30 with TRBJ2-7; TRBD1 matches at 8 bases. After removal of 3 bases from V and 5 bases from J, the junction contained 6 bases not matched to a gene. CDR1 GTSNPN and CDR2 SVGIG come from the germline V gene (reference sequence). This CDR3 spans 13 amino acids. CDR3: CAWSLTGGDEQYF. The DNA for the CDR3 is TGTGCCTGGAGCCTTACAGGGGGAGACGAGCAGTACTTC.

The chain employs TRBV2 and TRBJ1-1; 8 nucleotides line up with TRBD1. The CDR3 totals 15 residues. V gave up 5 bases and J gave up 1 base; unmatched junction bases: 6. Germline CDR1 and CDR2: SNHLY and FYNNEI. DNA for the CDR3: TGTGCCAGCAGTTTAACGGACAGGGCGAACACTGAAGCTTTCTTT. Translating it yields CASSLTDRANTEAFF.

This clone counts as large. The chain is built from TRBV6-5 and TRBJ1-5, with D uncertain. The CDR3 has 13 residues. Germline loops: CDR1 MNHEY, CDR2 SVGAGI. V lost 0 bases to trimming and J lost 6 bases, with 6 bases between them. The CDR3 loop is CASSYSNGQPQHF. The CDR3 DNA is TGTGCCAGCAGTTACTCGAACGGTCAGCCCCAGCATTTT.

The sample holds a few counts of this clone. V is TRBV28 and J is TRBJ1-2, with 7 bases fitting TRBD1. Germline V CDR1 and CDR2: MDHEN, SYDVKM. V shed 6 bases and J 5 bases; nucleotides not matched to a gene: 9. The CDR3 is 14 residues long. The CDR3 loop reads CASRTGQEGYGYTF. Written as DNA, the CDR3 is TGTGCCAGCAGAACCGGACAGGAGGGGTATGGCTACACCTTC.

V is TRBV28 and J is TRBJ2-7; TRBD1 agrees at 8 bases. Germline V CDR1 and CDR2: MDHEN, SYDVKM. V lost 4 bases to trimming and J lost 4 bases; unmatched junction nucleotides: 9. The CDR3 runs 15 residues. CDR3 in DNA: TGTGCCAGCAGTTCCGCCGGGACAGGACTTTACGAGCAGTACTTC. It translates to CASSSAGTGLYEQYF. The full variable domain, with the rest looked up from reference TRBV28 and TRBJ2-7, is DVKVTQSSRYLVKRTGEKVFLECVQDMDHENMFWYRQDPGLGLRLIYFSYDVKMKEKGDIPEGYSVSREKKERFSLILESASTNQTSMYLCASSSAGTGLYEQYFGPGTRLTVT.

V and J are TRBV20-1 and TRBJ2-5; 8 bases agree with TRBD1. Unmatched junction bases numbered 11, after V lost 6 bases and J lost 5 bases. The CDR3 has 14 amino acids. Germline values: CDR1 DFQATT, CDR2 SNEGSKA (reference sequence). CDR3 DNA sequence: TGCAGTGCCCTCCTTCAGGGGGCAGGGGAGACCCAGTACTTC. It translates to CSALLQGAGETQYF.

The chain's CDR3 is CASSNGQSYEQYF. CDR3 DNA: TGTGCCAGCAGCAACGGACAGTCCTACGAGCAGTACTTC. The gene calls are TRBV7-2 and TRBJ2-7, with a weak D call TRBD1 (6 bases). The germline gives CDR1 SGHTA, CDR2 FQGNSA. V dropped 5 bases and J dropped 1 base, with 9 bases sitting between them. The CDR3 consists of 13 residues.

The V gene is TRBV28, the J gene TRBJ1-5; D might be TRBD1 (6 bases). The CDR3 contains 13 residues. The germline V gene has CDR1 MDHEN and CDR2 SYDVKM. V gave up 5 bases and J gave up 6 bases, with 11 bases separating them. CDR3 nucleotides: TGTGCCAGCAGTCGCGCAGGGGTTCAGCCCCAGCATTTT. It encodes CASSRAGVQPQHF.

The chain joins TRBV6-1 to TRBJ1-1; 7 bases agree with TRBD1. Germline values: CDR1 MNHNS, CDR2 SASEGT. V trimming: 6 bases; J trimming: 4 bases; junction bases outside the gene matches: 8. The CDR3 has 14 residues. The CDR3 DNA follows: TGTGCCAGCAGAGCTGACAGGGCGGGCACTGAAGCTTTCTTT. It specifies CASRADRAGTEAFF.